A selection of T cell receptor beta chains follows, all from one sample in a study of cytomegalovirus exposure and HLA in healthy donors. Clones were sequenced by immunoSEQ multiplex PCR, and TCRdb holds only the in-frame ones, with some missing. The data show approximately 140,000 clones, over 75% seen once. Sequencing input: PBMCs. All receptors come from a boy aged 5-17 years in good health and CMV-seronegative. CDR3s include the opening cysteine and the closing phenylalanine or tryptophan. Fields, in order: CDR3 length, D gene, V gene, clone size, J gene, CDR3 protein, CDR3 DNA. D genes are given only for firm matches. The size of a clone is reported for some rows only, either as once, few or many, or as a class for expanded clones.

>14|TRBD2|TRBV5-1|.|TRBJ2-5
CASSLGASGETQYF
TGCGCCAGCAGCTTGGGTGCTAGCGGGGAGACCCAGTACTTC
>12|.|TRBV2|.|TRBJ2-7
CASRLDRREQYF
TGTGCCAGCAGATTGGACAGGCGGGAACAGTACTTC
>14|.|TRBV18|once|TRBJ1-1
CASSPMAENTEAFF
TGTGCCAGCTCACCTATGGCAGAGAACACTGAAGCTTTCTTT
>16|.|TRBV7-9|.|TRBJ1-3
CASSLGSGKVGNTIYF
TGTGCCAGCAGCTTAGGCTCAGGGAAGGTTGGAAACACCATATATTTT
>17|TRBD2|TRBV9|.|TRBJ2-1
CASSPPFVLAGAVEQFF
TGTGCCAGCAGCCCCCCGTTCGTCCTAGCGGGAGCAGTGGAGCAGTTCTTC
>18|.|TRBV29-1|.|TRBJ2-1
CSVAPTTTGGAQLNEQFF
TGCAGCGTTGCCCCTACGACCACAGGTGGCGCCCAGCTTAATGAGCAGTTCTTC
>13|TRBD1|TRBV4-3|.|TRBJ2-1
CASCGQVGNEQFF
TGCGCCAGCTGCGGACAGGTTGGTAATGAGCAGTTCTTC
>15|.|TRBV6-1|few|TRBJ1-1
CASSVRRTVNTEAFF
TGTGCCAGCAGTGTCAGGAGGACAGTGAACACTGAAGCTTTCTTT
>12|.|TRBV4-1|.|TRBJ2-7
CASSQGTGEQYF
TGCGCCAGCAGCCAAGGGACGGGGGAGCAGTACTTC
>13|.|TRBV7-9|.|TRBJ2-7
CASSLDLDYEQYF
TGTGCCAGCAGCTTGGACTTGGACTACGAGCAGTACTTC
>13|TRBD2|TRBV7-7|.|TRBJ2-5
CASSSGLGMAQYF
TGTGCCAGCAGCTCGGGACTAGGAATGGCCCAGTACTTC
>13|TRBD1|TRBV5-1|.|TRBJ1-1
CASSPGQGGEAFF
TGCGCCAGCAGCCCCGGACAGGGCGGGGAAGCTTTCTTT
>14|TRBD2|TRBV25-1|.|TRBJ2-7
CASSSGGSIDEQYF
TGTGCCAGCAGCTCGGGGGGGTCAATCGACGAGCAGTACTTC
>11|.|TRBV5-6|.|TRBJ1-2
CASSFTGFYTF
TGTGCCAGCAGCTTCACAGGGTTTTACACCTTC
>13|.|TRBV7-3|.|TRBJ2-2
CASSPGNTGELFF
TGTGCCAGCAGCCCAGGGAACACCGGGGAGCTGTTTTTT
>15|.|TRBV7-9|.|TRBJ2-1
CASSFLVGGTDEQFF
TGTGCCAGCAGCTTTTTGGTGGGCGGGACCGATGAGCAGTTCTTC
>15|.|TRBV7-2|.|TRBJ2-1
CASNTGTSFRDEQFF
TGTGCCAGCAATACGGGGACTTCTTTTCGGGATGAGCAGTTCTTC
>12|TRBD1|TRBV6-1|.|TRBJ2-5
CASNQGEETQYF
TGTGCCAGCAACCAGGGGGAAGAGACCCAGTACTTC
>14|TRBD1|TRBV19|.|TRBJ2-7
CASSLDRATYEQYF
TGTGCCAGTAGTCTGGACAGGGCGACCTACGAGCAGTACTTC
>15|TRBD2|TRBV27|once|TRBJ2-2
CASETSGRGTGELFF
TGTGCCAGCGAGACTAGCGGGAGGGGTACCGGGGAGCTGTTTTTT
>17|TRBD2|TRBV4-2|.|TRBJ2-3
CASSRTRTSGRSYTQYF
TGTGCCAGCAGCCGAACCCGGACTAGCGGGAGGTCATATACGCAGTATTTT
>11|.|TRBV30|.|TRBJ1-5
CAWQGTEPQHF
TGTGCCTGGCAGGGAACCGAGCCCCAGCATTTT
>11|.|TRBV6-5|many|TRBJ1-1
CASREGIQAFF
TGTGCCAGCAGGGAGGGGATACAAGCTTTCTTT
>16|.|TRBV27|few|TRBJ1-1
CASSFTPGLSYTEAFF
TGTGCCAGCAGTTTCACCCCAGGGCTGTCATACACTGAAGCTTTCTTT
>18|TRBD2|TRBV7-2|.|TRBJ2-7
CASSPTPAGGGGSYEQYF
TGTGCCAGCAGCCCCACTCCAGCGGGGGGGGGAGGATCCTACGAGCAGTACTTC
>14|TRBD1|TRBV15|.|TRBJ2-7
CATSTRDRGHEQYF
TGTGCCACCAGCACACGGGACAGGGGGCACGAGCAGTACTTC
>16|TRBD2|TRBV4-3|.|TRBJ2-1
CASSQESGGSYNEQFF
TGCGCCAGCAGCCAAGAAAGCGGGGGGAGCTACAATGAGCAGTTCTTC
>16|TRBD1|TRBV15|.|TRBJ2-3
CATSKKTGGITDTQYF
TGTGCCACCAGCAAAAAGACAGGGGGAATAACAGATACGCAGTATTTT
>13|.|TRBV4-3|.|TRBJ2-1
CASSQETSNEQFF
TGCGCCAGCAGCCAAGAGACTAGCAATGAGCAGTTCTTC
>11|.|TRBV27|.|TRBJ1-1
CAIYNGGEAFF
TGTGCCATATACAATGGGGGGGAAGCTTTCTTT
>13|.|TRBV6-1|.|TRBJ2-7
CASSLGVSYEQYF
TGTGCCAGCAGCCTAGGGGTAAGCTACGAGCAGTACTTC
>12|.|TRBV7-9|.|TRBJ2-5
CASPPWGGEQYF
TGTGCCAGCCCCCCATGGGGCGGGGAGCAGTACTTC
>16|.|TRBV5-6|.|TRBJ2-2
CASSPRNRENTGELFF
TGTGCCAGCAGCCCGAGAAACCGGGAGAACACCGGGGAGCTGTTTTTT
>12|.|TRBV10-3|.|TRBJ2-7
CAIGGHSYEQYF
TGTGCCATCGGGGGACACTCCTACGAGCAGTACTTC
>14|TRBD1|TRBV19|.|TRBJ1-4
CASRRTGGSEKLFF
TGTGCCAGTAGACGGACAGGAGGAAGTGAAAAACTGTTTTTT
>15|TRBD1|TRBV5-1|.|TRBJ1-1
CASSLIAGGNTEAFF
TGCGCCAGCAGCTTGATCGCAGGGGGGAACACTGAAGCTTTCTTT
>14|.|TRBV9|.|TRBJ1-5
CASSDRVGNQPQHF
TGTGCCAGCAGCGACAGGGTTGGCAATCAGCCCCAGCATTTT
>13|.|TRBV30|.|TRBJ2-5
CAWSVTSLQTQYF
TGTGCCTGGAGTGTCACTAGCTTGCAGACCCAGTACTTC
>15|.|TRBV5-4|few|TRBJ2-1
CASSLAGITGNEQFF
TGTGCCAGCAGCTTGGCCGGGATCACAGGGAATGAGCAGTTCTTC
>11|.|TRBV28|.|TRBJ1-2
CASGGDYGYTF
TGTGCCAGCGGAGGCGACTATGGCTACACCTTC
>14|.|TRBV4-1|few|TRBJ2-7
CASSTKVQGSEQYF
TGCGCCAGCAGCACAAAAGTACAGGGATCCGAGCAGTACTTC
>13|.|TRBV27|.|TRBJ1-6
CASSADWSSPLHF
TGTGCCAGCAGTGCTGACTGGAGTTCACCCCTCCACTTT
>14|.|TRBV25-1|.|TRBJ2-7
CASSGSSAGYEQYF
TGTGCCAGCAGTGGTTCTAGTGCGGGCTACGAGCAGTACTTC